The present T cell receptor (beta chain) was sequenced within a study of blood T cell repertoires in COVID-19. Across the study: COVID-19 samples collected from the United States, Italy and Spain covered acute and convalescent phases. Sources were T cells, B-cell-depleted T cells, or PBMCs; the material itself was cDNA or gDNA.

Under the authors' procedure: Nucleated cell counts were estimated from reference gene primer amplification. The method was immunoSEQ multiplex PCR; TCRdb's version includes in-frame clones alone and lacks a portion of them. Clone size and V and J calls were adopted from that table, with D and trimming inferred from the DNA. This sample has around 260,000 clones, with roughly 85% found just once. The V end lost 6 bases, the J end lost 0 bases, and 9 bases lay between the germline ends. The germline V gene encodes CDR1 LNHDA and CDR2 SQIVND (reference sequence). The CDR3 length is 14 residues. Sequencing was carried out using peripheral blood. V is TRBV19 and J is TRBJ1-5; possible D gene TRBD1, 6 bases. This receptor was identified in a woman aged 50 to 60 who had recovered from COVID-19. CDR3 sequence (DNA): TGTGCCAGTAGAGGGGGGGGTAGCAATCAGCCCCAGCATTTT. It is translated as CASRGGGSNQPQHF.